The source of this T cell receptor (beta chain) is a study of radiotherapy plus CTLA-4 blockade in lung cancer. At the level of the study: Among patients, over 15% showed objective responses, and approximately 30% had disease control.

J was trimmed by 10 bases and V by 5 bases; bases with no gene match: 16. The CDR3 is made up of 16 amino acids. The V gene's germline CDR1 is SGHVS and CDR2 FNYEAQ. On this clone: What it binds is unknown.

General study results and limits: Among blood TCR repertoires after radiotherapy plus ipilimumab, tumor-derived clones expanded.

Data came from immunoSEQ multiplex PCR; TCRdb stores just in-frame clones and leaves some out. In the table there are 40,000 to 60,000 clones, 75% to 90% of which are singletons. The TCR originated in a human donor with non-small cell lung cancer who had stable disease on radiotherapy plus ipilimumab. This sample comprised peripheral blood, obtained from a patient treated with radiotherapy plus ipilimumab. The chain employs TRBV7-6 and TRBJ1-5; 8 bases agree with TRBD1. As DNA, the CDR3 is TGTGCCAGCAGCAGAACGGCAGGGGGCATCGGAACCCCCCAGCATTTT. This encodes CASSRTAGGIGTPQHF.